This TCR beta chain was recovered during a study of CD8+CD57+ T cells in acquired aplastic anemia. Study conclusions and caveats: Controls did not differ significantly from patients in CD8+ Simpson's diversity.

As to this clonotype: Its target is unknown.

The CDR3 extends over 16 amino acids. Germline V gives CDR1 DFQATT, CDR2 SNEGSKA (reference sequence). Trimming shortened V by 0 bases and J by 2 bases, and 14 bases separated the two germline ends. Using genomic DNA as the template, TCR beta VDJ and CDR3 profiling was carried out. From the reads, TCRdb called clonotypes with MiXCR, one entry per CDR3 protein. This sample has 150,000 to 200,000 distinct CDR3 sequences, with 63% found just once. This chain uses TRBV20-1 with TRBJ2-1; D uncertain. Sequencing input: sorted CD4+, CD8+, or CD8+CD57+ T cells (not recorded which) from PBMCs. This receptor was obtained from a human donor in good health. CDR3 amino acids: CSARDDSLPPYNEQFF. The CDR3 nucleotides are TGCAGTGCTAGAGATGACTCGTTACCACCCTACAATGAGCAGTTCTTC.